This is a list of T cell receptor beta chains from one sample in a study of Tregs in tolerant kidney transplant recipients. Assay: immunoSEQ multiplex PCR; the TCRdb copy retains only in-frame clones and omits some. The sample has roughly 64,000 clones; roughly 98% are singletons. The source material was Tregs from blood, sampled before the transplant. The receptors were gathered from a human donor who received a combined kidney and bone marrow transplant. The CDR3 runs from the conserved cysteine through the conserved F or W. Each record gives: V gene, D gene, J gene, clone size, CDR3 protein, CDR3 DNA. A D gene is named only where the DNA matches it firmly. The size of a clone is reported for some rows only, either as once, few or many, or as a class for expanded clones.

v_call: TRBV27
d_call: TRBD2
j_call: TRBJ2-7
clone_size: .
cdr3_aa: CASSSGRDFGEQYF
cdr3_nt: TGTGCCAGCTCTAGCGGGAGGGACTTCGGCGAGCAGTACTTC

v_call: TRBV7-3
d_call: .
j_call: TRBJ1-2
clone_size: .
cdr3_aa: CASSLNGEGDRYYGYTF
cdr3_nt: TGTGCCAGCAGCTTAAACGGGGAGGGGGACCGCTACTATGGCTACACCTTC

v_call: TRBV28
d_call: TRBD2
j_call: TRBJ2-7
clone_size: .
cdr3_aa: CASSRGGPLSYEQYF
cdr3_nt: TGTGCCAGCAGTCGCGGGGGACCCTTAAGCTACGAGCAGTACTTC

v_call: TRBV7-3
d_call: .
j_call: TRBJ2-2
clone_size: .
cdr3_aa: CASSFTGIGELFF
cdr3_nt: TGTGCCAGCAGCTTTACAGGGATCGGGGAGCTGTTTTTT

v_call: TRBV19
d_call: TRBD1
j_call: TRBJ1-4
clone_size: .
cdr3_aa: CASSIVQGQGGNEKLFF
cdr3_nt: TGTGCCAGTAGTATCGTACAGGGACAGGGTGGGAATGAAAAACTGTTTTTT

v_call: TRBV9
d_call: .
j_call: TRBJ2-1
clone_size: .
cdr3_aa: CASSFRGGYNEQFF
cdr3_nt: TGTGCCAGCAGCTTTAGAGGCGGGTACAATGAGCAGTTCTTC

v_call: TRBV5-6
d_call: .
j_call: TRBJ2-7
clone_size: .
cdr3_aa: CASSLASGYEQYF
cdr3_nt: TGTGCCAGCAGCTTGGCATCGGGCTACGAGCAGTACTTC

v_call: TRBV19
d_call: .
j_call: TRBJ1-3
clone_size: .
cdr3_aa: CASNTPGWGLGNTIYF
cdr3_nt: TGTGCCAGTAACACTCCCGGCTGGGGGCTCGGAAACACCATATATTTT

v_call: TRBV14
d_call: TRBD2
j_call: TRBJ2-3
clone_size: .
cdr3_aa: CASSSRLGGADTQYF
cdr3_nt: TGTGCCAGCAGTTCAAGGCTGGGGGGGGCAGATACGCAGTATTTT

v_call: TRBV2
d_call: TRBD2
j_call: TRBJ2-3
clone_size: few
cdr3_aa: CASSGEGDTQYF
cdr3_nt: TGTGCCAGCAGTGGGGAGGGAGATACGCAGTATTTT

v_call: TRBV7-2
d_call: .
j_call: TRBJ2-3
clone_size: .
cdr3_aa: CASSLHIGTDTQYF
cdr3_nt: TGTGCCAGCAGCTTACACATTGGCACAGATACGCAGTATTTT

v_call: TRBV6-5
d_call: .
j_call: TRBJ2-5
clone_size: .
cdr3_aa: CASSLRQGTQYF
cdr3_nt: TGTGCCAGCAGTCTAAGGCAGGGGACCCAGTACTTC

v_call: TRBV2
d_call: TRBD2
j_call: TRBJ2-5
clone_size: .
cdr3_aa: CASSHLQGGGETQYF
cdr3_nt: TGTGCCAGCAGCCACTTACAGGGCGGGGGGGAGACCCAGTACTTC

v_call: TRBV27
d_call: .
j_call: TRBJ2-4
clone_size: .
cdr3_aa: CASSQGGLAKNIQYF
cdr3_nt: TGTGCCAGCAGCCAGGGGGGACTAGCCAAAAACATTCAGTACTTC

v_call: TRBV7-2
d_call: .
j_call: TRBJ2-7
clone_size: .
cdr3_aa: CASSPSSYEQYF
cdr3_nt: TGTGCCAGCAGCCCCAGCTCCTACGAGCAGTACTTC

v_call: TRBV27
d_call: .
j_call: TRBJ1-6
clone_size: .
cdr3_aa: CASSLQLTGDSPLHF
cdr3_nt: TGTGCCAGCAGTCTCCAGTTAACCGGGGATTCACCCCTCCACTTT

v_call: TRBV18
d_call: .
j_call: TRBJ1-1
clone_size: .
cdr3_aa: CASSLGQYKNTEAFF
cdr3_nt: TGTGCCAGCTCACTCGGACAATACAAGAACACTGAAGCTTTCTTT

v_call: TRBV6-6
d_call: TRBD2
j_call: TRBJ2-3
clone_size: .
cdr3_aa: CASSPGRGGGDTQYF
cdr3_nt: TGTGCCAGCAGTCCCGGGCGGGGGGGCGGAGATACGCAGTATTTT

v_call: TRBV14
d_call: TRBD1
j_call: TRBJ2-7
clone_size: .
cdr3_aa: CASSPRDRVYEQYF
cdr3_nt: TGTGCCAGCAGCCCACGGGACAGGGTCTACGAGCAGTACTTC

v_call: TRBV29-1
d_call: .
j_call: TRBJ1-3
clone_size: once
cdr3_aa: CSVSKDRTFSGNTIYF
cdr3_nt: TGCAGCGTTTCCAAGGACAGAACCTTCTCTGGAAACACCATATATTTT

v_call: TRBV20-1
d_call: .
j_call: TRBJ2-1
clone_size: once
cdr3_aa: CSARRDEQFF
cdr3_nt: TGCAGTGCTAGGAGGGATGAGCAGTTCTTC

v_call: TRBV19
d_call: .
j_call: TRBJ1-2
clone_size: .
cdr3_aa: CASSSRHDPGNYGYTF
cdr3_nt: TGTGCCAGTAGTTCCAGACATGACCCCGGAAACTATGGCTACACCTTC

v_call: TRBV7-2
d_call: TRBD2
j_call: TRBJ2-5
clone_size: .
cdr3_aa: CASTQGRGGRETQYF
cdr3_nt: TGTGCCAGCACCCAAGGGAGGGGAGGGAGGGAGACCCAGTACTTC

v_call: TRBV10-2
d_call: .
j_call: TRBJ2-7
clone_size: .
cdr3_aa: CASSGAATAYEQYF
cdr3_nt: TGCGCCAGCAGTGGGGCAGCTACCGCCTACGAGCAGTACTTC

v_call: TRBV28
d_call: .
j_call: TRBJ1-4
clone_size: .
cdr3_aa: CASSLLRGGGFEKLFF
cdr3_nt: TGTGCCAGCAGTTTATTAAGGGGCGGGGGTTTCGAAAAACTGTTTTTT

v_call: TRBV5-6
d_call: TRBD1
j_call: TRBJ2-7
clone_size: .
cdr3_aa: CASSARTGYDEQYF
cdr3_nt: TGTGCCAGCAGCGCCCGGACAGGGTACGACGAGCAGTACTTC

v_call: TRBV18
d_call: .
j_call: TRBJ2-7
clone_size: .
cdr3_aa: CASSPGAEVRWQYF
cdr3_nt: TGTGCCAGCTCACCTGGAGCGGAAGTACGTTGGCAGTACTTC